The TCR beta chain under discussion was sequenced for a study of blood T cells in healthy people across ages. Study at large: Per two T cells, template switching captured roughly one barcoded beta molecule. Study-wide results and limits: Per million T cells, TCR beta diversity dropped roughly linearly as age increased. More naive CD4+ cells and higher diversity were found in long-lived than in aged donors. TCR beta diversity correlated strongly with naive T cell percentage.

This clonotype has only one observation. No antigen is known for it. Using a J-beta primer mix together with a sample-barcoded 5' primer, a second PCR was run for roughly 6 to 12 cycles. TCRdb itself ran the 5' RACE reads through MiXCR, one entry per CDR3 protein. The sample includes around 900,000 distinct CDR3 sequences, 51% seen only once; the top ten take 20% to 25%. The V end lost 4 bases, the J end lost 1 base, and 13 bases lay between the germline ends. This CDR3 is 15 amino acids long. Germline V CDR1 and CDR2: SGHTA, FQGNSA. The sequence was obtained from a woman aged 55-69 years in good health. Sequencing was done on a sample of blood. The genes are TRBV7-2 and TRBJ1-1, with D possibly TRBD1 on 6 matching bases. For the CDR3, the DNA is TGTGCCAGCAGCTCCTCACAGGGAGCGAACACTGAAGCTTTCTTT. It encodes CASSSSQGANTEAFF.